This T cell receptor (beta chain) originates from a study of T cell responses to AZD1222 COVID-19 vaccine. The CDR3 runs to 14 residues. Germline CDR1 SGHTA, CDR2 FQGNSA. Trimming at V came to 4 bases and at J to 2 bases, leaving 5 bases not matched to a gene. There are a few counts of this clone. As yet, its antigen is unknown. The study, taken as a whole, reports: Two AZD1222 administrations were followed by greater Spike-specific TCR breadth and depth. There were repertoire samples only from the period after the peak T cell response. Most donors were white British, females outnumbered males, and clonal diversity was possibly underestimated.

Sequenced by immunoSEQ multiplex PCR; TCRdb stores in-frame clones only, minus some. The data hold 100,000 to 120,000 clones, with approximately 89% observed a single time. This TCR was sampled from an adult in good health. The sequencing here drew on peripheral blood, taken on day 0 of MenACWY control vaccination. The chain uses TRBV7-2 and TRBJ2-7; 7 bases align to TRBD1. CDR3 coding DNA: TGTGCCAGCAGCTCCCGGGACAGTACCTACGAGCAGTACTTC. Translating it yields CASSSRDSTYEQYF.